Shown below are 31 T cell receptor beta chains from a single sample sequenced in a study of neoadjuvant anti-PD-1 for oral cavity cancer. TCRdb's copy holds only in-frame clones and misses some; the assay was immunoSEQ multiplex PCR. The sample consists of about 2,200 clones, 45% to 75% of them appearing once. Time point noted: after neoadjuvant nivolumab, at surgical resection. The material was tumor tissue, obtained after nivolumab (anti-PD-1) treatment. These receptors all stem from a person aged 35-79 years with oral cavity squamous cell carcinoma.

V usage is TRBV7-6 and J usage is TRBJ2-3; D is uncertain. Per the germline V gene, CDR1 is SGHVS and CDR2 is FNYEAQ. The CDR3 runs 13 residues. The ends were cut back, 4 bases at V and 5 bases at J, with 10 bases in the middle. CDR3 sequence (DNA): TGTGCCAGCAGCTCCCCGGTAATAGATACGCAGTATTTT. This translates into CASSSPVIDTQYF.

CDR3 coding DNA: TGTGCCAGCAGCTTAGGGCAGGTAGGAGATACGCAGTATTTT. Amino acid sequence: CASSLGQVGDTQYF. The J gene is TRBJ2-3, the V gene TRBV11-3; D gene ambiguous. The CDR3 extends over 14 amino acids. CDR1 SGHNT and CDR2 YENEEA come from the germline V gene. The V gene lost 1 base and the J gene lost 5 bases, with 10 bases spanning the gap.

The chain carries TRBV7-8 and TRBJ2-7, with 8 bases identical to TRBD1. The ends lost 1 base at V and 5 bases at J; junction bases unmatched: 7. CDR1 SGHVS and CDR2 FQNEAQ come from the germline V gene. CDR3 length equals 15 residues. CDR3 in amino acids: CASSLGVTGVNEQYF. DNA for the CDR3: TGTGCCAGCAGCTTAGGTGTGACAGGGGTCAACGAGCAGTACTTC.

The chain recombines TRBV7-9 with TRBJ2-1, with 8 bases fitting TRBD2. The CDR3 is 15 amino acids. The V segment lost 5 bases and the J segment 8 bases; nucleotides outside the gene matches: 11. Per germline, CDR1 SEHNR and CDR2 FQNEAQ (reference sequence). The CDR3 DNA is TGTGCCAGCAGCCCCGGACTAGCTTCGACGCATGAGCAGTTCTTC. As protein: CASSPGLASTHEQFF.

J is TRBJ1-2 and V is TRBV30, with a possible D match to TRBD1 (6 bases). Germline assignment: CDR1 GTSNPN and CDR2 SVGIG (reference sequence). The CDR3 sequence is 14 residues long. V lost 8 bases to trimming and J lost 2 bases, with 18 bases between them. CDR3 in amino acids: CARGGEQLNYGYTF. CDR3 bases: TGTGCCCGAGGGGGAGAACAGCTAAACTATGGCTACACCTTC.

This chain uses TRBV7-6 with TRBJ2-3; 11 bases line up with TRBD2. Trimming at V came to 5 bases and at J to 6 bases, leaving 10 bases not matched to a gene. This CDR3 spans 16 amino acids. Germline assignment: CDR1 SGHVS and CDR2 FNYEAQ. The DNA for the CDR3 is TGTGCCAGCAGCCATTTAGCGGGAGGGCTTCGGGATACGCAGTATTTT. It yields the protein CASSHLAGGLRDTQYF. Complete variable domain (other parts from reference TRBV7-6 and TRBJ2-3): GAGVSQSPRYKVTKRGQDVALRCDPISGHVSLYWYRQALGQGPEFLTYFNYEAQQDKSGLPNDRFSAERPEGSISTLTIQRTEQRDSAMYRCASSHLAGGLRDTQYFGPGTRLTVL.

This clone is hyperexpanded within its sample. The J gene is TRBJ2-2, the V gene TRBV2, with 7 bases identical to TRBD1. Germline V gene data show CDR1 as SNHLY and CDR2 as FYNNEI. The CDR3 is 15 residues long. V was clipped by 3 bases and J by 1 base; unmatched bases: 2. The CDR3 protein is CASSEGQLNTGELFF. CDR3 DNA: TGTGCCAGCAGTGAGGGACAGTTGAACACCGGGGAGCTGTTTTTT.

This chain connects TRBV27 to TRBJ2-1, with 8 bases lining up with TRBD2. The CDR3 has 15 amino acids. The V gene end was trimmed by 2 bases and the J gene end by 9 bases; junction bases not matched to a gene: 9. Per the germline V gene, CDR1 is MNHEY and CDR2 is SMNVEV (reference sequence). CDR3 sequence: CASSLGGAGVAEQFF. The CDR3 DNA reads as TGTGCCAGCAGTTTAGGGGGAGCGGGAGTCGCTGAGCAGTTCTTC.

The sample holds a few counts of this clone. The chain is built from TRBV7-2 and TRBJ2-7; no definite D call. In germline, CDR1 is SGHTA, CDR2 FQGNSA. CDR3 length equals 14 residues. V gave up 5 bases and J gave up 1 base, with 12 bases separating them. CDR3 loop: CASSLDPPSYEQYF. DNA for the CDR3: TGTGCCAGCAGCCTAGACCCGCCTTCCTACGAGCAGTACTTC.

V and J are TRBV7-6 and TRBJ2-6, with 8 bases identical to TRBD1. CDR1 SGHVS and CDR2 FNYEAQ come from the germline V gene. Trimming took 5 bases from V and 0 from J; bases not matched to a gene: 6. CDR3 size: 17 residues. CDR3 coding DNA: TGTGCCAGCAGCCTGGGACAGGCCTACTCTGGGGCCAACGTCCTGACTTTC. Translating it yields CASSLGQAYSGANVLTF.

The gene calls are TRBV11-2 and TRBJ2-7, with a tentative D call TRBD2 (5 bases). Between the trimmed V and J ends, which lost 5 bases and 7 bases, there was a span of 18 bases. The CDR3 consists of 14 residues. Per the germline V gene, CDR1 is SGHAT and CDR2 is FQNNGV. The CDR3 loop is CASSPVGNSREQYF. The CDR3 DNA reads as TGTGCCAGCAGCCCCGTCGGGAACTCAAGGGAGCAGTACTTC.

CDR3 region: CASSSTLGAGELFF. CDR3 DNA sequence: TGTGCCAGCAGCTCGACACTGGGTGCCGGGGAGCTGTTTTTT. The chain links TRBV7-9 to TRBJ2-2; D is undetermined. The V end was cut by 4 bases, the J end by 6 bases, with 12 bases between. The CDR3 is 14 amino acids. In germline, CDR1 is SEHNR, CDR2 FQNEAQ (reference sequence).

This clone was counted a few times. The V and J genes are TRBV28 and TRBJ2-1; TRBD2 matches 13 bases. The CDR3 is 15 amino acids. The V gene end was trimmed by 5 bases and the J gene end by 9 bases; junction bases not matched to a gene: 7. CDR1 is MDHEN, CDR2 SYDVKM, per germline. CDR3 coding DNA: TGTGCCAGCAGTACTAGCGGGAGGGCCGTTGGTGAGCAGTTCTTC. It yields the protein CASSTSGRAVGEQFF.

In the case of this clone: The junction departs from the called germline gene at one end, perhaps through a read error. CDR3 sequence (DNA): TGCAGTGCTAGGGAGACAGTCTTT. Residues: CSARETVF. The J gene is TRBJ1-1, the V gene TRBV20-1, with D possibly TRBD1 on 5 matching bases. CDR3 length: 8 residues. CDR1 and CDR2 (germline): DFQATT, SNEGSKA (reference sequence).

The CDR3 sequence is CASGYDRASTDTQYF. The CDR3 coding sequence is TGTGCCAGTGGGTACGACAGGGCTAGCACAGATACGCAGTATTTT. The genes are TRBV19 and TRBJ2-3, with 7 bases lining up with TRBD1. The CDR3 is 15 amino acids. Germline V CDR1 and CDR2: LNHDA, SQIVND (reference sequence). The V and J ends lost 8 bases and 0 bases, in that order; junction bases with no gene match: 8.

The gene calls are TRBV11-2 and TRBJ2-7, with D perhaps TRBD1 (6 bases). The CDR3 sequence is 15 residues long. V was clipped by 3 bases and J by 2 bases, with 14 bases between them. CDR1 and CDR2 from the germline V gene are SGHAT and FQNNGV. The CDR3 spells CASSFGTWGTYEQYF. In DNA form, the CDR3 reads TGTGCCAGCAGCTTCGGGACATGGGGGACCTACGAGCAGTACTTC.

J is TRBJ1-1 and V is TRBV10-3; 8 nucleotides agree with TRBD1. CDR1 ENHRY and CDR2 SYGVKD come from the germline V gene. Trimming at V came to 3 bases and at J to 6 bases, leaving 9 bases not matched to a gene. The CDR3 contains 15 residues. Written as DNA, the CDR3 is TGTGCCATCAGTGAAGCACCCGGACAGGGAGCTGAAGCTTTCTTT. Protein sequence: CAISEAPGQGAEAFF.

The V call is TRBV30, the J call TRBJ1-2, with D perhaps matching TRBD1 (5 bases). The V end was cut by 8 bases, the J end by 4 bases, with 11 bases between. The CDR3 length is 11 residues. Germline V gives CDR1 GTSNPN, CDR2 SVGIG (reference sequence). CDR3 DNA sequence: TGTGCCGGAGCGGGACTCTATGGCTACACCTTC. It specifies CAGAGLYGYTF. Variable domain in full (rest from reference TRBV30 and TRBJ1-2): SQTIHQWPATLVQPVGSPLSLECTVEGTSNPNLYWYRQAAGRGLQLLFYSVGIGQISSEVPQNLSASRPQDRQFILSSKKLLLSDSGFYLCAGAGLYGYTFGSGTRLTVV.

This clone came up a few times. This chain uses TRBV20-1 with TRBJ2-2; D uncertain. Germline V gene sequence: CDR1 DFQATT, CDR2 SNEGSKA (reference sequence). The V end was cut by 2 bases, the J end by 3 bases, with 1 base between. The CDR3 is made up of 11 amino acids. The CDR3 loop reads CSARHTGELFF. The CDR3 nucleotides are TGCAGTGCTAGACACACCGGGGAGCTGTTTTTT.

This rearrangement joins TRBV20-1 to TRBJ2-7, with D hard to call. Germline CDR1 reads DFQATT; CDR2 reads SNEGSKA (reference sequence). This CDR3 spans 10 amino acids. CDR3 region: CSLGTYEQYF. The CDR3 DNA reads TGCAGCTTGGGAACCTACGAGCAGTACTTC.

V usage is TRBV7-8 and J usage is TRBJ1-1; no clear D gene. This CDR3 region has 11 residues. Germline V lookup: CDR1 SGHVS, CDR2 FQNEAQ. V lost 5 bases and J 1 base, leaving 2 bases between the germline ends. The CDR3 sequence: CASSQNTEAFF. The CDR3 nucleotides are TGTGCCAGCAGCCAGAACACTGAAGCTTTCTTT.

This clone qualifies as large (0.1 to 1%). This chain uses TRBV10-3 with TRBJ2-3; TRBD1 is a possible D gene (6 bases). V lost 3 bases and J lost 1, with 11 bases in between. Germline CDR1 and CDR2: ENHRY and SYGVKD. The CDR3 has 15 residues. DNA for the CDR3: TGTGCCATCAGTGATACAGGGTCCCGCACAGATACGCAGTATTTT. Its translation: CAISDTGSRTDTQYF.

The genes are TRBV7-9 and TRBJ1-1, with D uncertain. Germline CDR1 is SEHNR and CDR2 is FQNEAQ (reference sequence). V was clipped by 5 bases and J by 3 bases, with 7 bases between them. The CDR3 is 12 residues long. In nucleotides, the CDR3 is TGTGCCAGCAGCCGGAAGGACACTGAAGCTTTCTTT. Translation: CASSRKDTEAFF.

This chain connects TRBV6-6 to TRBJ2-7, with no clear D. The CDR3 totals 12 residues. Trimming stripped 6 bases from V and 3 bases from J, with 9 bases between. Germline CDR1 and CDR2: MNHNY and SVGAGI (reference sequence). In DNA, the CDR3 is TGTGCCAGCAGGCAAGGAGACTACGAGCAGTACTTC. Amino acid sequence: CASRQGDYEQYF.

This clone turned up a few times. V is TRBV7-9 and J is TRBJ1-5; no clear D gene. Germline assignment: CDR1 SEHNR and CDR2 FQNEAQ (reference sequence). The CDR3 contains 14 residues. With 0 bases removed from V and 8 bases from J, the gap between germline ends came to 11 bases. The CDR3 region has the DNA TGTGCCAGCAGCTTAGCGCTAATGGGAGAGCCCCAGCATTTT. Translated, it gives CASSLALMGEPQHF.

The J gene is TRBJ2-7, the V gene TRBV27, with a weak D call TRBD2 (6 bases). Between the trimmed V and J ends, which lost 3 bases and 4 bases, there was a span of 19 bases. This CDR3 is 16 amino acids long. Germline V gene lookup returns CDR1 MNHEY and CDR2 SMNVEV (reference sequence). CDR3 amino acids: CASSFRAGGAGYEQYF. CDR3 bases: TGTGCCAGCAGTTTTAGAGCGGGCGGTGCAGGGTACGAGCAGTACTTC.

This clone is classed as medium-sized (0.01 to 0.1%). The chain couples TRBV15 to TRBJ2-1, with D possibly matching TRBD1 (6 bases). Germline CDR1 LNHNV, CDR2 YYDKDF (reference sequence). Trimming removed 1 base at V and 3 bases at J, with 19 bases between. The CDR3 runs 18 residues. CDR3 coding DNA: TGTGCCACCAGCAGAGGCCCCCCGGGACAAATTAACTACAATGAGCAGTTCTTC. Encoded protein: CATSRGPPGQINYNEQFF.

The chain is built from TRBV20-1 and TRBJ2-3; D not certain. The ends were cut back, 5 bases at V and 4 bases at J, with 4 bases in the middle. CDR1 and CDR2 (germline): DFQATT, SNEGSKA (reference sequence). This CDR3 is 10 amino acids long. The CDR3 DNA reads TGCAGTGCTGGGGCAGATACGCAGTATTTT. It translates to CSAGADTQYF.

The rearrangement uses TRBV2 and TRBJ1-3; the match to TRBD1 covers 8 bases. The CDR3 runs 18 residues. Germline CDR1 SNHLY, CDR2 FYNNEI. With 6 bases clipped from V and 9 bases from J, the junction kept 22 bases outside the gene matches. The CDR3 DNA reads as TGTGCCAGCAGATTGGGAGGCAGGGGGCTCATAGATGGGAGCACCATATATTTT. Translating gives CASRLGGRGLIDGSTIYF.

The chain links TRBV2 to TRBJ2-1; D uncertain. Trimming shortened V by 6 bases and J by 7 bases, and 10 bases separated the two germline ends. Germline V gene data show CDR1 as SNHLY and CDR2 as FYNNEI. This CDR3 region has 12 residues. The CDR3 nucleotides are TGTGCCAGCAGAGCGACGGTTAATGAGCAGTTCTTC. Protein: CASRATVNEQFF.

The sample holds one count of this clone. This chain connects TRBV6-5 to TRBJ2-2; D unresolved. The germline gives CDR1 MNHEY, CDR2 SVGAGI. Trimming took off 8 bases at V and 6 bases at J, with 7 bases between the two ends. This CDR3 contains 11 residues. The CDR3 loop is CASRMAGELFF. The CDR3 bases are TGTGCCAGCCGGATGGCCGGGGAGCTGTTTTTT.